These 10 T cell receptor beta chains originate from one sample sequenced in a study of T cells in Graves' hyperthyroidism and ophthalmopathy. Researchers amplified the TCR beta CDR3 regions from RNA transcripts. Initially, a first-round RT-PCR of the TCR CDR3 employed the HTBI primer set. TCRdb reanalysed the multiplex PCR reads using MiXCR and keeps one entry per CDR3 protein. This table has a few hundred thousand distinct CDR3 sequences, 20% to 25% appearing once. What was sequenced was blood. These receptors were taken from a man between 18 and 29 years old with Graves' hyperthyroidism.

The chain joins TRBV10-1 to TRBJ1-2; TRBD1 might be the D (5 bases). CDR3 length: 14 residues. The germline gives CDR1 WNHNN, CDR2 SYGVQD (reference sequence). V lost 5 bases to trimming and J lost 4 bases, with 14 bases between them. The CDR3 region has the DNA TGCGCCAGCAGTTACAGGCGTCCGCTCTATGGCTACACCTTC. Its protein product is CASSYRRPLYGYTF.

Ten or more counts support this clonotype. The chain has TRBV20-1 and TRBJ2-5, with 7 nucleotides matching TRBD1. With 6 bases clipped from V and 3 bases from J, the junction kept 4 bases outside the gene matches. Germline V gene sequence: CDR1 DFQATT, CDR2 SNEGSKA (reference sequence). The CDR3 extends over 12 amino acids. This CDR3 is CSAQGQKETQYF. DNA for the CDR3: TGCAGTGCCCAGGGACAGAAAGAGACCCAGTACTTC.

The table lists this clonotype with many counts. The genes are TRBV20-1 and TRBJ1-1; D gene unclear. Between the trimmed V and J ends, which lost 6 bases and 3 bases, there was a span of 5 bases. The germline V gene encodes CDR1 DFQATT and CDR2 SNEGSKA (reference sequence). This CDR3 contains 10 residues. The CDR3 is CSASDTEAFF. CDR3 nucleotide sequence: TGCAGTGCCTCGGACACTGAAGCTTTCTTT.

The chain is built from TRBV13 and TRBJ2-7; 9 positions match TRBD1. Losses at the gene ends were 6 bases for V and 4 bases for J; bases not matched to a gene: 10. Germline CDR1 reads PRHDT; CDR2 reads FYEKMQ (reference sequence). The CDR3 consists of 15 residues. Here the CDR3 DNA reads TGTGCCAGCAGGGTTTTCGGGACAGGGTATTACGAGCAGTACTTC. It is translated as CASRVFGTGYYEQYF.

Many counts were recorded for this clonotype. This chain links TRBV20-1 with TRBJ1-3; unclear D gene. This CDR3 region has 13 residues. V dropped 3 bases and J dropped 0 bases, with 6 bases sitting between them. CDR1 DFQATT and CDR2 SNEGSKA come from the germline V gene (reference sequence). The CDR3 protein is CSASKLSGNTIYF. The CDR3 nucleotides read TGCAGTGCTAGCAAGCTCTCTGGAAACACCATATATTTT.

This sequence joins TRBV9 and TRBJ1-1; D is unclear. Per germline, CDR1 SGDLS and CDR2 YYNGEE. Trimming cost V 3 bases and J 3 bases, with 12 bases left between them. The CDR3 runs 14 residues. The CDR3 reads CASSARSAHTEAFF. CDR3 DNA sequence: TGTGCCAGCAGCGCCCGAAGTGCCCACACTGAAGCTTTCTTT.

Concerning this clonotype itself: Mismatch with germline at one junction end may stem from a read error. The chain recombines TRBV28 with TRBJ1-1; no clear D. Looked up from germline, CDR1 is MDHEN and CDR2 is SYDVKM. The length of the CDR3 is 14 residues. The CDR3 is CASFRHSMNTEALF. The DNA of the CDR3 is TGTGCCAGCTTTCGACATTCCATGAACACTGAAGCTTTGTTT.

This clonotype has a handful of counts. V is TRBV5-1 and J is TRBJ2-2; D remains unclear. CDR3 length equals 15 residues. Germline CDR1 is SGHRS and CDR2 is YFSETQ. V was shortened by 4 bases and J by 0 bases, with 10 bases between the two germline ends. CDR3 bases: TGCGCCAGCAGCCCACAGCCCCCGAACACCGGGGAGCTGTTTTTT. It is translated as CASSPQPPNTGELFF.

The J gene is TRBJ2-2, the V gene TRBV30, with D maybe TRBD2 (7 bases). Trimming took off 1 base at V and 2 bases at J, with 14 bases between the two ends. The CDR3 spans 16 residues. Germline assignment: CDR1 GTSNPN and CDR2 SVGIG (reference sequence). The CDR3 here is CAWSEPGGGNTGELFF. As DNA, the CDR3 is TGTGCCTGGAGTGAGCCTGGCGGGGGCAACACCGGGGAGCTGTTTTTT.

This clonotype was observed many times. CDR3 coding DNA: TGTGCCAGCAGCTTAGACACGAATCAGCCCCAGCATTTT. Translating gives CASSLDTNQPQHF. This chain joins TRBV11-2 and TRBJ1-5, with D unclear. The V end lost 0 bases, the J end lost 4 bases, and 4 bases lay between the germline ends. The CDR3 length is 13 residues. CDR1 is SGHAT, CDR2 FQNNGV, per germline.